Listed here are 7 T cell receptor beta chains from one sample, sequenced in a study of blood T cell repertoires in COVID-19. Produced via immunoSEQ multiplex PCR; TCRdb's table is partial and in-frame only. The repertoire holds some 200,000 clones, with 75% to 85% as singletons. The sample was peripheral blood. The receptors stem from a human donor in a cohort sampled during active COVID-19.

This clone was detected ten times or more. The V and J genes are TRBV24-1 and TRBJ2-2; the D gene is possibly TRBD1 (6 bases). This CDR3 comprises 14 residues. Per the germline V gene, CDR1 is KGHDR and CDR2 is SFDVKD. V was cut by 2 bases and J by 3 bases, with 6 bases left in between. The CDR3 DNA is TGTGCCACCAGTGATTACAGGGACACCGGGGAGCTGTTTTTT. Its protein product is CATSDYRDTGELFF.

V and J are TRBV5-1 and TRBJ1-2; TRBD1 agrees at 9 bases. The trim removed 4 bases at V and 7 bases at J, leaving 5 bases unmatched. The length of the CDR3 is 13 residues. CDR1 and CDR2 (germline): SGHRS, YFSETQ. CDR3 bases: TGCGCCAGCAGCGAAACAGGGGGCGGTGGCTACACCTTC. Its protein product is CASSETGGGGYTF.

This sequence joins TRBV2 and TRBJ1-2; 11 nucleotides agree with TRBD1. After removal of 7 bases from V and 5 bases from J, the junction contained 9 bases not matched to a gene. The CDR3 spans 15 residues. Per the germline V gene, CDR1 is SNHLY and CDR2 is FYNNEI. The CDR3 bases are TGTGCCAGCATCCTCCGGGGACAGGGGGGATATGGCTACACCTTC. Translation gives CASILRGQGGYGYTF.

This sequence joins TRBV18 and TRBJ2-3; D unresolved. CDR1 and CDR2 from the germline V gene are KGHSH and LQKENI. The CDR3 sequence is 14 residues long. V was trimmed by 3 bases and J by 1 base, leaving 8 bases between them. The CDR3, as DNA: TGTGCCAGCTCACCGGGCATCCGCACAGATACGCAGTATTTT. Translating it yields CASSPGIRTDTQYF.

Concerning this clone itself: This sample includes further DNA sequences coding for the same CDR3. This sequence joins TRBV18 and TRBJ2-2; D uncertain. The V and J ends lost 6 bases and 1 base respectively, with 9 bases between them. Germline V gene data show CDR1 as KGHSH and CDR2 as LQKENI. This CDR3 spans 14 amino acids. Here the CDR3 reads CASSPPGNTGELFF. The DNA for the CDR3 is TGTGCCAGCTCGCCTCCAGGGAACACCGGGGAGCTGTTTTTT.

The V and J genes are TRBV27 and TRBJ2-7, with 8 positions matching TRBD1. V shed 6 bases, J shed 4 bases, and the junction held 11 bases outside the gene matches. The germline gives CDR1 MNHEY, CDR2 SMNVEV (reference sequence). This CDR3 contains 15 residues. The CDR3 coding sequence is TGTGCCAGCAGCCGTACAGGGGGTAAGAAGTACGAGCAGTACTTC. Translation gives CASSRTGGKKYEQYF.

The DNA for the CDR3 is TGTGCCAGCTCAACAGGGTTGGGGGAGACCCAGTACTTC. Protein product: CASSTGLGETQYF. The chain uses TRBV18 and TRBJ2-5; a weak D match, TRBD1 (6 bases). The germline V gene has CDR1 KGHSH and CDR2 LQKENI. Trimming took 5 bases from V and 5 from J, leaving 12 bases between them. The CDR3 loop spans 13 amino acids. The full variable domain, rest sourced from reference TRBV18 and TRBJ2-5, is NAGVMQNPRHLVRRRGQEARLRCSPMKGHSHVYWYRQLPEEGLKFMVYLQKENIIDESGMPKERFSAEFPKEGPSILRIQQVVRGDSAAYFCASSTGLGETQYFGPGTRLLVL.